This T cell receptor (beta chain) was sequenced for a study of blood T cells in healthy people across ages. A second PCR of 7 to 11 cycles used a sample-barcoded 5' primer and a J-beta primer mix. A 12-random-nucleotide template-switch adaptor tagged each cDNA molecule. TCRdb called the 5' RACE reads again in MiXCR, with one record for every CDR3 protein. The table records around 1,500,000 distinct CDR3 sequences, around 39% of them present only once. Between the trimmed V and J ends, which lost 6 bases and 7 bases, there was a span of 9 bases. The CDR3 length is 10 residues. Per germline, CDR1 DFQATT and CDR2 SNEGSKA (reference sequence). In the case of this clonotype: The antigen is unknown.

Every sample gave at least 5 micrograms of total RNA when it was extracted. Study-level points and caveats: Versus aged donors, long-lived donors had higher diversity and more naive CD4+ cells. As age increased, TCR beta diversity per million T cells fell in a roughly linear fashion.

This chain uses TRBV20-1 with TRBJ1-1; D unresolved. The material sequenced was blood. The clonotype comes from a woman younger than 35 in good health. The CDR3 reads CSAPSGEAFF. In DNA, the CDR3 is TGCAGTGCACCGTCGGGTGAAGCTTTCTTT.